Each of the 16 T cell receptor beta chains below was sequenced from the same sample in a study of regulatory T cells in long-lasting Graves disease. Arm-PCR with iRepertoire HTBI primers amplified the CDR3 regions for these TCR beta libraries. Each CDR3 protein is one row after TCRdb ran MiXCR on the multiplex PCR reads. In the table there are hundreds of thousands of distinct CDR3 sequences, roughly 12% of which are singletons. Noted time point: newly diagnosed GD, antithyroid drugs for less than 3 months. The TCR library was made from RNA that had been extracted from PBMCs in TRIzol. This same sample was also taken into another study, of T cells in Graves' hyperthyroidism and ophthalmopathy.

The material sequenced was peripheral blood mononuclear cells (PBMCs), taken at new diagnosis, from a patient treated with antithyroid drugs. All receptors come from a man younger than 45 with Graves disease.

This clonotype was recorded at least ten times. CDR3 loop: CASSYSGRRKQETQYF. In DNA, the CDR3 is TGTGCCAGCAGTTACTCGGGCAGAAGGAAGCAAGAGACCCAGTACTTC. The rearrangement links TRBV6-5 to TRBJ2-5; D gene unclear. Germline CDR1 and CDR2: MNHEY and SVGAGI. The length of the CDR3 is 16 residues. V was cut by 0 bases and J by 2 bases, with 13 bases left in between.

Ten or more counts support this clonotype. CDR3 amino acids: CSASAAGAPGQETQYF. The CDR3 region has the DNA TGCAGTGCTAGTGCGGCAGGGGCCCCCGGTCAAGAGACCCAGTACTTC. The gene calls are TRBV20-1 and TRBJ2-5, with a tentative D call TRBD1 (6 bases). The V end lost 3 bases, the J end lost 2 bases, and 19 bases lay between the germline ends. The CDR3 loop spans 16 amino acids. Germline CDR1 DFQATT, CDR2 SNEGSKA (reference sequence).

This clonotype appeared many times. The chain employs TRBV29-1 and TRBJ2-7; D gene unclear. Germline lookup yields CDR1 SQVTM and CDR2 ANQGSEA. V lost 4 bases to trimming and J lost 2 bases, with 21 bases between them. The CDR3 contains 16 residues. For the CDR3, the DNA is TGCAGCGTTGTTGACCCCACATCCATCCTAACCTACGAGCAGTACTTC. Its protein is CSVVDPTSILTYEQYF.

This chain uses TRBV7-9 with TRBJ1-2, with TRBD1 as a possible D gene (6 bases). Between the trimmed V and J ends, which lost 3 bases and 3 bases, there was a span of 14 bases. This CDR3 spans 15 amino acids. Germline assignment: CDR1 SEHNR and CDR2 FQNEAQ (reference sequence). The CDR3 sequence is CASSFWTDWDYGYTF. The CDR3 nucleotides are TGTGCCAGCAGCTTTTGGACAGACTGGGACTATGGCTACACCTTC.

This clonotype was observed at least ten times. This chain connects TRBV30 to TRBJ1-1, with D possibly being TRBD1 (6 bases). Germline values: CDR1 GTSNPN, CDR2 SVGIG (reference sequence). The V end was cut by 4 bases, the J end by 4 bases, with 13 bases between. The CDR3 is made up of 13 amino acids. The DNA of the CDR3 is TGTGCCTGGATTGTAAACAGGGCCACTGAAGCTTTCTTT. Amino acids: CAWIVNRATEAFF.

This clonotype has a count of ten or more. V and J are TRBV7-2 and TRBJ2-5; 12 bases fit TRBD1. Germline V gives CDR1 SGHTA, CDR2 FQGNSA. V trimming: 2 bases; J trimming: 5 bases; junction bases outside the gene matches: 6. CDR3 length: 16 residues. CDR3 bases: TGTGCCAGCAGCTTACGGGACAGGGGGCTTTGGGAGACCCAGTACTTC. Encoded protein: CASSLRDRGLWETQYF.

This clonotype was found a few times. The rearrangement joins TRBV30 to TRBJ1-4, with D perhaps matching TRBD1 (5 bases). Germline V gene sequence: CDR1 GTSNPN, CDR2 SVGIG (reference sequence). Trimming took 8 bases from V and 3 from J, leaving 16 bases between them. The CDR3 has 14 residues. The CDR3 sequence: CAGISWGANEKLFF. The CDR3 DNA is TGTGCCGGGATAAGCTGGGGGGCTAATGAAAAACTGTTTTTT. The variable domain in full, completed from reference TRBV30 and TRBJ1-4, reads SQTIHQWPATLVQPVGSPLSLECTVEGTSNPNLYWYRQAAGRGLQLLFYSVGIGQISSEVPQNLSASRPQDRQFILSSKKLLLSDSGFYLCAGISWGANEKLFFGSGTQLSVL.

This clonotype showed up just a few times. The chain employs TRBV7-9 and TRBJ2-2, with TRBD2 as a possible D gene (5 bases). Per the germline V gene, CDR1 is SEHNR and CDR2 is FQNEAQ (reference sequence). CDR3 length equals 15 residues. Trimming took 4 bases from V and 2 from J, leaving 11 bases between them. The CDR3 region has the DNA TGTGCCAGCAGCTCCCCCGGGGTCAACACCGGGGAGCTGTTTTTT. This gives the protein CASSSPGVNTGELFF.

The rearrangement links TRBV5-4 to TRBJ1-2; D gene ambiguous. The CDR3 has 18 amino acids. The V end was cut by 4 bases, the J end by 4 bases, with 26 bases between. Germline V gene sequence: CDR1 SGHNT, CDR2 YYREEE (reference sequence). The CDR3 nucleotides are TGTGCCAGCAGCCCCGGTCCCGGGTTTCAGCTCCTAGGCTATGGCTACACCTTC. It yields the protein CASSPGPGFQLLGYGYTF.

The chain combines TRBV7-2 with TRBJ2-1; D remains ambiguous. Trimming left V 5 bases short and J 10 bases short, with 21 bases between. CDR3 length: 15 residues. Germline CDR1 is SGHTA and CDR2 is FQGNSA. CDR3 in DNA: TGTGCCAGCAGCGCACTTTCGGTGGTTCTGGGGGAGCAGTTCTTC. It codes for CASSALSVVLGEQFF.

There are a few counts of this clonotype. The rearrangement links TRBV18 to TRBJ2-3; TRBD2 is a possible D gene (5 bases). This CDR3 contains 14 residues. Germline V gene sequence: CDR1 KGHSH, CDR2 LQKENI. The ends were cut back, 0 bases at V and 4 bases at J, with 8 bases in the middle. CDR3 in amino acids: CASSPPPSSDTQYF. Written as DNA, the CDR3 is TGTGCCAGCTCACCACCGCCTAGCTCAGATACGCAGTATTTT.

The sample holds many counts of this clonotype. The V gene is TRBV2, the J gene TRBJ2-6; TRBD1 or TRBD2 may be the D gene (5 bases each). There are 13 residues in the CDR3. Germline CDR1 and CDR2: SNHLY and FYNNEI. V lost 8 bases to trimming and J lost 2 bases, with 7 bases between them. The CDR3 DNA is TGTGCCAGCGAGGGGACTGGGGCCAACGTCCTGACTTTC. Protein sequence: CASEGTGANVLTF. Full variable domain (rest looked up from reference TRBV2 and TRBJ2-6): EPEVTQTPSHQVTQMGQEVILRCVPISNHLYFYWYRQILGQKVEFLVSFYNNEISEKSEIFDDQFSVERPDGSNFTLKIRSTKLEDSAMYFCASEGTGANVLTFGAGSRLTVL.

The rearrangement links TRBV19 to TRBJ1-6, with TRBD1 matching 11 bases. CDR3 length equals 15 residues. CDR1 and CDR2 (germline): LNHDA, SQIVND (reference sequence). V lost 7 bases, J lost 5 bases, and 4 bases stayed unmatched. CDR3 loop: CASTRTGGNNSPLHF. CDR3 nucleotide sequence: TGTGCCAGTACGCGGACAGGGGGCAATAATTCACCCCTCCACTTT. Full variable domain (rest looked up from reference TRBV19 and TRBJ1-6): DGGITQSPKYLFRKEGQNVTLSCEQNLNHDAMYWYRQDPGQGLRLIYYSQIVNDFQKGDIAEGYSVSREKKESFPLTVTSAQKNPTAFYLCASTRTGGNNSPLHFGNGTRLTVT.

In its sample, this clonotype was seen many times. V and J are TRBV15 and TRBJ2-3, with unresolved D. V gave up 0 bases and J gave up 3 bases, with 4 bases separating them. The CDR3 has 13 residues. Looked up from germline, CDR1 is LNHNV and CDR2 is YYDKDF (reference sequence). This CDR3 reads CATSRERTDTQYF. CDR3 in DNA: TGTGCCACCAGCAGAGAAAGAACAGATACGCAGTATTTT.

The V and J genes are TRBV27 and TRBJ1-5, with D possibly TRBD1 on 5 matching bases. The CDR3 runs 15 residues. V was pared by 2 bases and J by 0 bases, with 8 bases between. Germline values: CDR1 MNHEY, CDR2 SMNVEV (reference sequence). DNA for the CDR3: TGTGCCAGCAGTTTACTCGGGGGTAGCAATCAGCCCCAGCATTTT. This gives the protein CASSLLGGSNQPQHF.

A few counts support this clonotype. The rearrangement joins TRBV14 to TRBJ2-1; 9 bases match TRBD2. V was pared by 1 base and J by 6 bases, with 7 bases of the junction left unmatched. Germline CDR1 is SGHDN and CDR2 is FVKESK. The CDR3 is 16 amino acids. The CDR3 DNA follows: TGTGCCAGCAGCCAAGGTGAGCGGGAGGTCCCCAATGAGCAGTTCTTC. This sequence encodes CASSQGEREVPNEQFF.